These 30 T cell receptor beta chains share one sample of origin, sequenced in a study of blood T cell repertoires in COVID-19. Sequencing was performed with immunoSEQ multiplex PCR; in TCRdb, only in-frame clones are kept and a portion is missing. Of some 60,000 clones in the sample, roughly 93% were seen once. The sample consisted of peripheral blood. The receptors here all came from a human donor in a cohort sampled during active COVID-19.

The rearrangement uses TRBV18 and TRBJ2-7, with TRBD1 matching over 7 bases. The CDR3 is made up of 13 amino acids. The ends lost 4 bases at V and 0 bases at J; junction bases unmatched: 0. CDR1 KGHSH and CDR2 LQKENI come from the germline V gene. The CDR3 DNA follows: TGTGCCAGCTCACGGGACAGCTCCTACGAGCAGTACTTC. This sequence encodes CASSRDSSYEQYF.

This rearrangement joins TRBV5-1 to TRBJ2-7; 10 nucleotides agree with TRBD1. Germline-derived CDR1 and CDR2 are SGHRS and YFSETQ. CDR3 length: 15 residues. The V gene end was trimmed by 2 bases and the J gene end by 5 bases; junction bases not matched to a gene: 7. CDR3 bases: TGCGCCAGCAGCTTCCTGGACAGGGGGGCTGACGAGCAGTACTTC. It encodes CASSFLDRGADEQYF.

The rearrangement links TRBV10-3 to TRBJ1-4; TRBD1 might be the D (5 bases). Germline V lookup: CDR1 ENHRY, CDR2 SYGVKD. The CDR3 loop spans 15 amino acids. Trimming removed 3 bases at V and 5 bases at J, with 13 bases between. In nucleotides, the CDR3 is TGTGCCATCAGTGATTTAAGGGGAGGAAATGAAAAACTGTTTTTT. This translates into CAISDLRGGNEKLFF.

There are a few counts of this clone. CDR3 residues: CASSKVTGPGANVLTF. The DNA for the CDR3 is TGTGCCAGCAGCAAGGTTACAGGGCCTGGGGCCAACGTCCTGACTTTC. The chain carries TRBV9 and TRBJ2-6; possible D gene TRBD1, 6 bases. Germline CDR1 is SGDLS and CDR2 is YYNGEE. The CDR3 has 16 amino acids. V was pared by 4 bases and J by 2 bases, with 13 bases between.

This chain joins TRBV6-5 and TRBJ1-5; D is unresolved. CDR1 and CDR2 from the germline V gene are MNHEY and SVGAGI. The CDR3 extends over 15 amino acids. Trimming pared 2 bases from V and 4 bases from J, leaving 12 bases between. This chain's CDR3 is CASSYGTAGNQPQHF. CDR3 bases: TGTGCCAGCAGTTACGGCACAGCTGGAAATCAGCCCCAGCATTTT.

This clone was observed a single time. CDR3 region: CASSPLVSENIQYF. The CDR3 DNA is TGTGCCAGCAGCCCCTTGGTCTCGGAAAACATTCAGTACTTC. This chain links TRBV6-5 with TRBJ2-4; no definite D call. Germline CDR1 reads MNHEY; CDR2 reads SVGAGI. The CDR3 consists of 14 residues. Trimming pared 6 bases from V and 5 bases from J, leaving 14 bases between.

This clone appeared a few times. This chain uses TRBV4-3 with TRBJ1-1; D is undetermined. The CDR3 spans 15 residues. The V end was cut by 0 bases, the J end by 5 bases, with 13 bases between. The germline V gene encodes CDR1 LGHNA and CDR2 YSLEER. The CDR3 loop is CASSQDLLRLTEAFF. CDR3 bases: TGCGCCAGCAGCCAAGATCTCCTCAGGTTAACTGAAGCTTTCTTT.

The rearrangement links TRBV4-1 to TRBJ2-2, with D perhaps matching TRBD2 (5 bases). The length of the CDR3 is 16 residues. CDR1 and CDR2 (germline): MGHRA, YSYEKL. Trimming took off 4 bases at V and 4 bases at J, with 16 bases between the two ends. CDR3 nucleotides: TGCGCCAGCAGCCCGACTCAATCGAGGGTCACCGGGGAGCTGTTTTTT. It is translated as CASSPTQSRVTGELFF.

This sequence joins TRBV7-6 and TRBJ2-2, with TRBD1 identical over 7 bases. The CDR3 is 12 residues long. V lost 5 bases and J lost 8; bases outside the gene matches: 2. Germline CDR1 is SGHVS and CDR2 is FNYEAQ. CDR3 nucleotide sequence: TGTGCCAGCAGCCAGGGGGTTGGGGAGCTGTTTTTT. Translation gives CASSQGVGELFF. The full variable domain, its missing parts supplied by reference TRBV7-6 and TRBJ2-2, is GAGVSQSPRYKVTKRGQDVALRCDPISGHVSLYWYRQALGQGPEFLTYFNYEAQQDKSGLPNDRFSAERPEGSISTLTIQRTEQRDSAMYRCASSQGVGELFFGEGSRLTVL.

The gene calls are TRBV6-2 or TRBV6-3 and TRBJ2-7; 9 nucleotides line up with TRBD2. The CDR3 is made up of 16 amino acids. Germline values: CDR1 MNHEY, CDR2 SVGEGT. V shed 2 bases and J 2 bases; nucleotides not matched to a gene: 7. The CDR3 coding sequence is TGTGCCAGCAGTTACCATCCAGCGGGAGGAACCTACGAGCAGTACTTC. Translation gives CASSYHPAGGTYEQYF.

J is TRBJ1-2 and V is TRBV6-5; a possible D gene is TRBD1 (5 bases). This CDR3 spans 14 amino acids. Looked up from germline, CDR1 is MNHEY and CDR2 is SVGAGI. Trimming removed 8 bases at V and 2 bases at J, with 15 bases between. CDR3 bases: TGTGCCAGCTCGACGGGGGGATCAAACTATGGCTACACCTTC. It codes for CASSTGGSNYGYTF.

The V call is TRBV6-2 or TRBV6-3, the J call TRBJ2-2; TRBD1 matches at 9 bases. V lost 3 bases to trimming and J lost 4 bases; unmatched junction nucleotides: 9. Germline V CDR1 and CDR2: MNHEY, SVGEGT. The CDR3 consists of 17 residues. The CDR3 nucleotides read TGTGCCAGCAGTTATGTAATCGGGACAGGGACCACCGGGGAGCTGTTTTTT. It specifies CASSYVIGTGTTGELFF.

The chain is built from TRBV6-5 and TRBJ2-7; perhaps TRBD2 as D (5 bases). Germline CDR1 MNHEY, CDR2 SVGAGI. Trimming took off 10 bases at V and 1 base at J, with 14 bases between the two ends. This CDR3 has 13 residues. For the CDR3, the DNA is TGTGCCACCAGGAGGCACCCTTCCTACGAGCAGTACTTC. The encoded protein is CATRRHPSYEQYF.

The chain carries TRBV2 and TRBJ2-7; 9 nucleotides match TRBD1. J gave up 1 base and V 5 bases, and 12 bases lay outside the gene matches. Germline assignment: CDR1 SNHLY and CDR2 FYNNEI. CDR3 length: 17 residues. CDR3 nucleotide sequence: TGTGCCAGCAGTTCTAAAACCGGGACAGGGAATTCCTACGAGCAGTACTTC. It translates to CASSSKTGTGNSYEQYF. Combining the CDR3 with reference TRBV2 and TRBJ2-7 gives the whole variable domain EPEVTQTPSHQVTQMGQEVILRCVPISNHLYFYWYRQILGQKVEFLVSFYNNEISEKSEIFDDQFSVERPDGSNFTLKIRSTKLEDSAMYFCASSSKTGTGNSYEQYFGPGTRLTVT.

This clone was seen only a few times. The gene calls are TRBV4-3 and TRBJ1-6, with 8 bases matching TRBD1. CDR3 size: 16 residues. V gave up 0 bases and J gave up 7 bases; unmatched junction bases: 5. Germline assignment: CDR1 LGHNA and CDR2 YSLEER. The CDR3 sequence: CASSQDRGPWNSPLHF. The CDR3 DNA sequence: TGCGCCAGCAGCCAAGACAGGGGGCCGTGGAATTCACCCCTCCACTTT.

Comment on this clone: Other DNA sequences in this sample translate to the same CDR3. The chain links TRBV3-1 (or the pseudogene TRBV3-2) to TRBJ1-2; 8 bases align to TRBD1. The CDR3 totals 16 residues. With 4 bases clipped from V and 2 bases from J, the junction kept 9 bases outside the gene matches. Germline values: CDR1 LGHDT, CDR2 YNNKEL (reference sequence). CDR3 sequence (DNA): TGTGCCAGCAGCCTCGGGCAGGGGGCCGCAAACTATGGCTACACCTTC. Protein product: CASSLGQGAANYGYTF.

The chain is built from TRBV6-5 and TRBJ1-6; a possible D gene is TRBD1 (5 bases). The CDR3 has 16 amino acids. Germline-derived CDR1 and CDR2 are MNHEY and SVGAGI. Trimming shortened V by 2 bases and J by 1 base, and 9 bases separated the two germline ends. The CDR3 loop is CASSYGGVSYNSPLHF. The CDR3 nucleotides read TGTGCCAGCAGTTACGGAGGGGTTTCCTATAATTCACCCCTCCACTTT.

The CDR3 is CASSRNYGLATNEKLFF. CDR3 DNA: TGTGCCAGCAGCCGGAACTACGGCCTGGCAACTAATGAAAAACTGTTTTTT. V is TRBV5-6 and J is TRBJ1-4; D gene ambiguous. Per germline, CDR1 SGHDT and CDR2 YYEEEE. The germline V and J ends were trimmed by 4 bases and 0 bases, with 16 bases remaining between them. The CDR3 consists of 17 residues.

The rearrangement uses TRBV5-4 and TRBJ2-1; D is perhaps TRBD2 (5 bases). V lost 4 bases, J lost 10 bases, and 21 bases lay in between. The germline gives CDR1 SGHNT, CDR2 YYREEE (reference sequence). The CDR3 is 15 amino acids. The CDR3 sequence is CASSRNNQISEEQFF. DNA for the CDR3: TGTGCCAGCAGCCGAAATAATCAGATTAGCGAGGAGCAGTTCTTC.

In DNA form, the CDR3 reads TGTGCCAGTAGTCAACAGGACCACATCCTTGGAGATGAGCAGTTCTTC. Translation: CASSQQDHILGDEQFF. The chain combines TRBV19 with TRBJ2-1; D perhaps matches TRBD1 (5 bases). Germline lookup yields CDR1 LNHDA and CDR2 SQIVND (reference sequence). The CDR3 contains 16 residues. V lost 5 bases to trimming and J lost 8 bases, with 22 bases between them.

The CDR3 coding sequence is TGTGCCAGCAGCGTAGCAGGGGGCTCCTACAATGAGCAGTTCTTC. This codes for CASSVAGGSYNEQFF. The rearrangement joins TRBV9 to TRBJ2-1; TRBD1 aligns across 7 bases. The CDR3 contains 15 residues. The germline CDR1 and CDR2 sequences are SGDLS and YYNGEE. With 0 bases clipped from V and 0 bases from J, the junction kept 0 bases outside the gene matches.

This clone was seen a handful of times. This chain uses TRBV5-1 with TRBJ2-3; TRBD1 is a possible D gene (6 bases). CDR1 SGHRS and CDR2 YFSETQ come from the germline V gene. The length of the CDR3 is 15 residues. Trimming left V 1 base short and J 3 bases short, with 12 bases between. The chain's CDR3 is CASSLSYRETDTQYF. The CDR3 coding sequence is TGCGCCAGCAGCTTGTCGTACAGGGAGACAGATACGCAGTATTTT.

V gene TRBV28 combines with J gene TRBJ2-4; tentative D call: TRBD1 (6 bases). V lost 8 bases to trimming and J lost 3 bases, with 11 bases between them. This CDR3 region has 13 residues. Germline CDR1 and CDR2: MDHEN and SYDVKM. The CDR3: CASRQVLKNIQYF. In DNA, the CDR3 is TGTGCCAGCCGACAGGTCCTCAAAAACATTCAGTACTTC.

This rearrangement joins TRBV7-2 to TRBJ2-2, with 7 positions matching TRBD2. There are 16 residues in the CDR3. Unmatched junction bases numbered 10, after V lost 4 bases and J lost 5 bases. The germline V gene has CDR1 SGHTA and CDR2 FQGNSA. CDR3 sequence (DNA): TGTGCCAGCAGCTCGGCGGGAGTGGGGCTAACCGGGGAGCTGTTTTTT. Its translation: CASSSAGVGLTGELFF. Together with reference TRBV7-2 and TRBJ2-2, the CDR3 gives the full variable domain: GAGVSQSPSNKVTEKGKDVELRCDPISGHTALYWYRQSLGQGLEFLIYFQGNSAPDKSGLPSDRFSAERTGGSVSTLTIQRTQQEDSAVYLCASSSAGVGLTGELFFGEGSRLTVL.

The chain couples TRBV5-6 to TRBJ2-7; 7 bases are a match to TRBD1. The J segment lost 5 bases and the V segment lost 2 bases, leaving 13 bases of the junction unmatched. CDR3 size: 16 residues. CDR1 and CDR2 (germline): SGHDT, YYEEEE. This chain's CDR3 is CASSFGVQTGPHEQYF. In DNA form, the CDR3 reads TGTGCCAGCAGCTTTGGGGTACAGACAGGGCCCCACGAGCAGTACTTC.

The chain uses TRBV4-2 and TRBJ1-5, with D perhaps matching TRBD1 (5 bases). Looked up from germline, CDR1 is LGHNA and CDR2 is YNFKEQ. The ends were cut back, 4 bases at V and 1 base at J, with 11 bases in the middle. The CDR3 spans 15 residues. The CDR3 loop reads CASSPQGGSNQPQHF. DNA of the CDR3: TGTGCCAGCAGCCCGCAGGGAGGGAGCAATCAGCCCCAGCATTTT.

CDR3 sequence: CASSQGFVGTGGLFF. In nucleotides, the CDR3 is TGCGCCAGCAGCCAAGGATTTGTTGGGACAGGGGGTCTGTTTTTT. The chain joins TRBV4-3 to TRBJ2-2, with 11 bases aligning to TRBD1. The CDR3 is 15 amino acids. Germline CDR1 is LGHNA and CDR2 is YSLEER. Unmatched junction bases numbered 9, after V lost 1 base and J lost 14 bases.

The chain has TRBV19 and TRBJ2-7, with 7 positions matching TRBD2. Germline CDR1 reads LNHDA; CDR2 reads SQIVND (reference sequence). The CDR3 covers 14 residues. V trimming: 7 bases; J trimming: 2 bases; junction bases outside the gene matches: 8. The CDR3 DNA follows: TGTGCCAGTACCCGATCGAGCGGGGCCTACGAGCAGTACTTC. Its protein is CASTRSSGAYEQYF.

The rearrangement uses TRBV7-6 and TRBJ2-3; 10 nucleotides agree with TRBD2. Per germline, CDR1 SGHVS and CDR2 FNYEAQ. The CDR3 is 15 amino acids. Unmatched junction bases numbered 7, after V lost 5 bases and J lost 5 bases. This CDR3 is CASSLGTSALDTQYF. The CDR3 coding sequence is TGTGCCAGCAGCCTGGGGACTAGCGCGTTAGATACGCAGTATTTT.

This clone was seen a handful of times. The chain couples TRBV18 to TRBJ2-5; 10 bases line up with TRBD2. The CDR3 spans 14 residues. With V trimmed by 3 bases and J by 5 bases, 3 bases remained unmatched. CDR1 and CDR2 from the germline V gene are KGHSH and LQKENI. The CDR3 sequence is CASSPETSGETQYF. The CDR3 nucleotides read TGTGCCAGCTCACCTGAGACTAGCGGGGAGACCCAGTACTTC.